Listed here are 32 T cell receptor beta chains from one sample, sequenced in a study of T cell responses to AZD1222 COVID-19 vaccine. Only in-frame clones appear in the TCRdb table, and some are missing; sequencing was by immunoSEQ multiplex PCR. In the table there are roughly 42,000 clones, around 80% of which are singletons. Here the sequenced sample was peripheral blood, taken on day 0 of AZD1222 vaccination. The origin of the receptors is an adult in good health.

To note about this clone: One end of the junction fails to match germline, which may point to a read error. J is TRBJ2-7 and V is TRBV7-9; D perhaps matches TRBD2 (6 bases). Germline CDR1 and CDR2: SEHNR and FQNEAQ (reference sequence). CDR3 length: 15 residues. The CDR3 sequence: CASSLDPRGGYEQYF. CDR3 in DNA: TGTGCCAGCAGTTTAGATCCTCGTGGGGGGTACGAGCAGTACTTC. The whole variable domain, filled in from reference TRBV7-9 and TRBJ2-7, reads DTGVSQNPRHKITKRGQNVTFRCDPISEHNRLYWYRQTLGQGPEFLTYFQNEAQLEKSRLLSDRFSAERPKGSFSTLEIQRTEQGDSAMYLCASSLDPRGGYEQYFGPGTRLTVT.

V gene TRBV3-1 (or the pseudogene TRBV3-2) combines with J gene TRBJ1-2; the D is unclear. This CDR3 is built from 14 residues. Germline V gene data show CDR1 as LGHDT and CDR2 as YNNKEL (reference sequence). The V and J ends lost 1 base and 7 bases respectively, with 13 bases between them. CDR3 nucleotide sequence: TGTGCCAGCAGCCAAGCGATTGGACGTTCTGGCTACACCTTC. It codes for CASSQAIGRSGYTF.

The CDR3 DNA sequence: TGTGCCAGTAGTATCCCCGGGACAGGGGGCTCGACCTTC. Translating it yields CASSIPGTGGSTF. The rearrangement uses TRBV19 and TRBJ1-2, with TRBD1 matching over 12 bases. Per the germline V gene, CDR1 is LNHDA and CDR2 is SQIVND (reference sequence). This CDR3 contains 13 residues. Germline trimming cut 3 bases from V and 14 bases from J; bases unmatched to any gene: 7. Supplemented by reference TRBV19 and TRBJ1-2, the full variable domain reads DGGITQSPKYLFRKEGQNVTLSCEQNLNHDAMYWYRQDPGQGLRLIYYSQIVNDFQKGDIAEGYSVSREKKESFPLTVTSAQKNPTAFYLCASSIPGTGGSTFGSGTRLTVV.

The J gene is TRBJ2-5, the V gene TRBV5-1, with 7 bases aligning to TRBD1. Looked up from germline, CDR1 is SGHRS and CDR2 is YFSETQ. The ends lost 0 bases at V and 1 base at J; junction bases unmatched: 3. The CDR3 is made up of 15 amino acids. CDR3 region: CASSLATGSQETQYF. The DNA of the CDR3 is TGCGCCAGCAGCTTGGCGACAGGGTCCCAAGAGACCCAGTACTTC.

This clone was detected a few times. This chain links TRBV19 with TRBJ1-4; D not resolved. CDR3 length equals 15 residues. V lost 1 base and J 3 bases, leaving 9 bases between the germline ends. Germline V gene data show CDR1 as LNHDA and CDR2 as SQIVND (reference sequence). CDR3 in amino acids: CASSIAGKANEKLFF. The DNA for the CDR3 is TGTGCCAGTAGTATAGCGGGGAAAGCTAATGAAAAACTGTTTTTT.

This clone occurred once. The rearrangement joins TRBV5-1 to TRBJ2-5; 7 positions agree with TRBD2. From germline, CDR1 is SGHRS and CDR2 YFSETQ. CDR3 size: 15 residues. V trimming: 0 bases; J trimming: 2 bases; junction bases outside the gene matches: 4. CDR3 sequence: CASSLEASGQETQYF. CDR3 coding DNA: TGCGCCAGCAGCTTGGAGGCTAGCGGACAAGAGACCCAGTACTTC.

The chain has TRBV2 and TRBJ2-1; D might be TRBD2 (6 bases). The germline V gene has CDR1 SNHLY and CDR2 FYNNEI. The CDR3 covers 15 residues. Trimming pared 7 bases from V and 6 bases from J, leaving 19 bases between. The chain's CDR3 is CASIPGPTGVNEQFF. The DNA for the CDR3 is TGTGCCAGCATCCCAGGGCCGACGGGGGTCAATGAGCAGTTCTTC.

V is TRBV28 and J is TRBJ2-2; D is perhaps TRBD2 (6 bases). The CDR3 loop spans 15 amino acids. With 1 base removed from V and 2 bases from J, the gap between germline ends came to 8 bases. Germline CDR1 MDHEN, CDR2 SYDVKM. CDR3 residues: CASSLLGGNTGELFF. DNA of the CDR3: TGTGCCAGCAGTTTATTGGGGGGTAACACCGGGGAGCTGTTTTTT.

The rearrangement uses TRBV2 and TRBJ2-5; 11 positions match TRBD2. Germline V gene data show CDR1 as SNHLY and CDR2 as FYNNEI. CDR3 size: 14 residues. Trimming cost V 7 bases and J 4 bases; bases outside gene matches: 5. For the CDR3, the DNA is TGTGCCAGCAAGCCCGGGACTAGCGGAGAGACCCAGTACTTC. Translated, it gives CASKPGTSGETQYF.

J is TRBJ1-6 and V is TRBV7-6; D remains ambiguous. The germline V gene encodes CDR1 SGHVS and CDR2 FNYEAQ. Trimming pared 4 bases from V and 6 bases from J, leaving 13 bases between. The CDR3 totals 15 residues. CDR3 in DNA: TGTGCCAGCAGCTCCATACACGGATCTAATTCACCCCTCCACTTT. This gives the protein CASSSIHGSNSPLHF.

The count of this clone is one. This chain uses TRBV4-2 with TRBJ1-1; D call uncertain. Trimming removed 1 base at V and 4 bases at J, with 10 bases between. The germline V gene has CDR1 LGHNA and CDR2 YNFKEQ. The CDR3 length is 14 residues. The CDR3 region has the DNA TGTGCCAGCAGCCAAGCGTATGTTGCCACTGAAGCTTTCTTT. This translates into CASSQAYVATEAFF.

This chain joins TRBV30 and TRBJ2-5; TRBD1 aligns across 7 bases. Germline V gives CDR1 GTSNPN, CDR2 SVGIG (reference sequence). V dropped 5 bases and J dropped 7; count of bases not matched to a gene: 7. This CDR3 is 12 amino acids long. In DNA, the CDR3 is TGTGCCTGGGGACACCCAGGGGGGACCCAGTACTTC. It specifies CAWGHPGGTQYF.

This clone was found a few times. The genes are TRBV14 and TRBJ2-1, with D hard to call. The CDR3 is 13 residues long. Trimming took 4 bases from V and 9 from J, leaving 13 bases between them. CDR1 and CDR2 (germline): SGHDN, FVKESK. The DNA for the CDR3 is TGTGCCAGCAGCCTACGGACGGTCGGTGAGCAGTTCTTC. The encoded protein is CASSLRTVGEQFF.

V and J are TRBV10-3 and TRBJ1-2; the match to TRBD1 covers 11 bases. The CDR3 consists of 15 residues. The germline V gene has CDR1 ENHRY and CDR2 SYGVKD. With 3 bases clipped from V and 8 bases from J, the junction kept 8 bases outside the gene matches. The CDR3 loop reads CAISEGGTGGWGYTF. Written as DNA, the CDR3 is TGTGCCATCAGTGAAGGAGGGACAGGGGGATGGGGCTACACCTTC.

This clone has only a few counts. The chain combines TRBV6-5 with TRBJ2-6; no definite D call. Trimming shortened V by 5 bases and J by 0 bases, and 8 bases separated the two germline ends. The CDR3 is 15 amino acids. Germline V gene sequence: CDR1 MNHEY, CDR2 SVGAGI. CDR3 protein: CASSPGSSGANVLTF. The CDR3 bases are TGTGCCAGCAGTCCCGGTTCCTCTGGGGCCAACGTCCTGACTTTC.

The rearrangement joins TRBV5-1 to TRBJ1-1; D is unclear. CDR1 and CDR2 (germline): SGHRS, YFSETQ. The CDR3 extends over 14 amino acids. Trimming shortened V by 4 bases and J by 0 bases, and 10 bases separated the two germline ends. CDR3 in DNA: TGCGCCAGCAGCGATAACTTATTGAACACTGAAGCTTTCTTT. It translates to CASSDNLLNTEAFF.

V is TRBV6-5 and J is TRBJ1-5; maybe TRBD1 (5 bases). Between the trimmed V and J ends, which lost 2 bases and 7 bases, there was a span of 9 bases. The CDR3 totals 13 residues. From germline, CDR1 is MNHEY and CDR2 SVGAGI. The CDR3 DNA sequence: TGTGCCAGCAGTTACGCCAGGGCCCAGCCCCAGCATTTT. It specifies CASSYARAQPQHF.

V gene TRBV7-9 combines with J gene TRBJ1-2; D remains ambiguous. The germline gives CDR1 SEHNR, CDR2 FQNEAQ (reference sequence). Between the trimmed V and J ends, which lost 5 bases and 5 bases, there was a span of 6 bases. This CDR3 is built from 11 residues. The CDR3 region is CASSPGYGYTF. The CDR3 coding sequence is TGTGCCAGCAGCCCTGGGTATGGCTACACCTTC.

The chain combines TRBV21-1 with TRBJ2-3; no DNA check was done on the table's D call, TRBD1. TRBV21-1 corresponds to a pseudogene. The CDR3 extends over 17 amino acids. The CDR3 bases are TGTGCCAGCAGCAAACCCTACCCCAGGGGTACCCCGGATACGCAGTATTTT. Amino acid sequence: CASSKPYPRGTPDTQYF.

This chain links TRBV11-2 with TRBJ1-2, with D uncertain. V was shortened by 6 bases and J by 6 bases, with 11 bases between the two germline ends. The CDR3 spans 12 residues. The germline CDR1 and CDR2 sequences are SGHAT and FQNNGV. The CDR3 coding sequence is TGTGCCAGCAGAGCGGGAGGTCATGGCTACACCTTC. Its translation: CASRAGGHGYTF.

The chain carries TRBV11-2 and TRBJ1-3; no clear D gene. Germline CDR1 is SGHAT and CDR2 is FQNNGV. This CDR3 contains 15 residues. V lost 5 bases and J 0 bases, leaving 11 bases between the germline ends. The chain's CDR3 is CASSPIGSSGNTIYF. The DNA for the CDR3 is TGTGCCAGCAGCCCTATCGGTTCCTCTGGAAACACCATATATTTT. The whole variable domain, filled in from reference TRBV11-2 and TRBJ1-3, reads EAGVAQSPRYKIIEKRQSVAFWCNPISGHATLYWYQQILGQGPKLLIQFQNNGVVDDSQLPKDRFSAERLKGVDSTLKIQPAKLEDSAVYLCASSPIGSSGNTIYFGEGSWLTVV.

The V and J genes are TRBV7-9 and TRBJ1-4, with TRBD1 matching over 8 bases. V was clipped by 6 bases and J by 5 bases; unmatched bases: 8. Germline loops: CDR1 SEHNR, CDR2 FQNEAQ (reference sequence). The CDR3 totals 15 residues. CDR3 residues: CASSYSTGGNEKLFF. CDR3 DNA sequence: TGTGCCAGCAGTTACTCTACAGGGGGGAATGAAAAACTGTTTTTT.

V and J are TRBV28 and TRBJ1-2; TRBD1 matches 7 bases. The length of the CDR3 is 12 residues. In germline, CDR1 is MDHEN, CDR2 SYDVKM. V was pared by 5 bases and J by 5 bases, with 2 bases of the junction left unmatched. CDR3 coding DNA: TGTGCCAGCAGTGGGGACAGATATGGCTACACCTTC. It is translated as CASSGDRYGYTF.

The chain is built from TRBV5-5 and TRBJ1-1; D gene unclear. The CDR3 consists of 13 residues. Deletions cut 3 bases from V and 4 bases from J, with 10 bases between. Germline loops: CDR1 SGHKS, CDR2 YYEKEE (reference sequence). CDR3 DNA: TGTGCCAGCAGCTCCACCCTAGGCACTGAAGCTTTCTTT. Its translation is CASSSTLGTEAFF.

This clone is termed medium-sized. Other DNA variants within this sample encode the same CDR3. V is TRBV6-5 and J is TRBJ1-1; D not resolved. CDR1 and CDR2 from the germline V gene are MNHEY and SVGAGI. This CDR3 contains 13 residues. Trimming removed 2 bases at V and 1 base at J, with 5 bases between. The CDR3 spells CASSYNGNTEAFF. In DNA form, the CDR3 reads TGTGCCAGCAGTTACAACGGGAACACTGAAGCTTTCTTT.

The chain employs TRBV30 and TRBJ2-7; possible D gene TRBD1, 6 bases. Germline CDR1 GTSNPN, CDR2 SVGIG (reference sequence). CDR3 length equals 14 residues. V was cut by 2 bases and J by 7 bases, with 18 bases left in between. This CDR3 reads CAWSQEGPQGEQYF. The CDR3 region has the DNA TGTGCCTGGAGTCAAGAGGGCCCTCAGGGGGAGCAGTACTTC. Variable domain in full (rest from reference TRBV30 and TRBJ2-7): SQTIHQWPATLVQPVGSPLSLECTVEGTSNPNLYWYRQAAGRGLQLLFYSVGIGQISSEVPQNLSASRPQDRQFILSSKKLLLSDSGFYLCAWSQEGPQGEQYFGPGTRLTVT.

The chain has TRBV19 and TRBJ1-1, with unresolved D. Trimming stripped 5 bases from V and 0 bases from J, with 7 bases between. Germline CDR1 and CDR2: LNHDA and SQIVND (reference sequence). CDR3 length equals 13 residues. As DNA, the CDR3 is TGTGCCAGTAGTCCTAATTTGAACACTGAAGCTTTCTTT. Translating it yields CASSPNLNTEAFF.

This sequence joins TRBV5-1 and TRBJ1-1; 7 bases line up with TRBD1. There are 14 residues in the CDR3. Germline trimming cut 5 bases from V and 6 bases from J; bases unmatched to any gene: 10. Per the germline V gene, CDR1 is SGHRS and CDR2 is YFSETQ. The CDR3 loop reads CASRSGQPGAEAFF. The CDR3 DNA reads TGCGCCAGCAGATCGGGACAGCCAGGGGCTGAAGCTTTCTTT.

In its sample, this clone was seen once. This chain links TRBV28 with TRBJ2-3; 11 nucleotides align to TRBD1. Trimming removed 6 bases from V and 3 bases from J; junction bases left unmatched: 8. The CDR3 consists of 16 residues. Germline V CDR1 and CDR2: MDHEN, SYDVKM. The CDR3 loop reads CASSSTGTGGTDTQYF. The CDR3 region has the DNA TGTGCCAGCAGCTCGACCGGGACAGGGGGAACAGATACGCAGTATTTT.

The rearrangement joins TRBV9 to TRBJ1-5; 8 bases line up with TRBD1. The length of the CDR3 is 16 residues. Losses at the gene ends were 4 bases for V and 2 bases for J; bases not matched to a gene: 8. Germline assignment: CDR1 SGDLS and CDR2 YYNGEE. The CDR3, as DNA: TGTGCCAGCAGCACCTGGACAGGGAGAGGCAATCAGCCCCAGCATTTT. Translating gives CASSTWTGRGNQPQHF.

J is TRBJ1-2 and V is TRBV11-3; weak D call: TRBD1 (5 bases). The CDR3 runs 14 residues. Trimming took 5 bases from V and 4 from J, leaving 14 bases between them. The germline V gene has CDR1 SGHNT and CDR2 YENEEA. The CDR3 DNA follows: TGTGCCAGCAGCCGCGGTATCGGGGGCTATGGCTACACCTTC. Its translation is CASSRGIGGYGYTF.

A single count supports this clone. J is TRBJ2-4 and V is TRBV12-3 or TRBV12-4; no firm D call. V was pared by 3 bases and J by 6 bases, with 6 bases between. The CDR3 loop spans 12 amino acids. Here the CDR3 reads CASSFTRNIQYF. In nucleotides, the CDR3 is TGTGCCAGCAGTTTCACCAGAAACATTCAGTACTTC.